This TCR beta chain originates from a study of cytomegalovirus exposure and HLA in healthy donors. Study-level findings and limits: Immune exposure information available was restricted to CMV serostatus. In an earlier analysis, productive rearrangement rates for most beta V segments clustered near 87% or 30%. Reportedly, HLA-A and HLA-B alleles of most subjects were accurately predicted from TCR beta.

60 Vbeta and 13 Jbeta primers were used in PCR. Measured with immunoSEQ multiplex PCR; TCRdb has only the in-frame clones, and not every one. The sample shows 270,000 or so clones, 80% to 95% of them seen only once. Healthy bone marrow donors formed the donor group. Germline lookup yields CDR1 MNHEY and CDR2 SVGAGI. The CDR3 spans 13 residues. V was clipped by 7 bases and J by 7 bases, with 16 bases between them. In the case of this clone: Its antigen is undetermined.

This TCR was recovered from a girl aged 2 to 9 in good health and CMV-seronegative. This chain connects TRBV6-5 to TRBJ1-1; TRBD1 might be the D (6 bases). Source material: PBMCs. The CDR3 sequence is CASKIKQGNEAFF. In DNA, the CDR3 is TGTGCCAGCAAAATAAAACAGGGAAATGAAGCTTTCTTT.